These 6 T cell receptor beta chains came from one sample sequenced in a study of cytomegalovirus exposure and HLA in healthy donors. Amplification used 60 Vbeta primers and 13 Jbeta primers. Assay used: immunoSEQ multiplex PCR; TCRdb lists only in-frame clones, some missing. The table shows about 180,000 clones, with roughly 77% occurring only once. Sequencing was done on a sample of PBMCs. These receptors originate from a woman in her 30s in good health and CMV-seronegative.

The rearrangement links TRBV11-2 to TRBJ1-1, with a weak D call TRBD1 (5 bases). The V gene lost 1 base and the J gene lost 5 bases, with 14 bases spanning the gap. CDR1 and CDR2 (germline): SGHAT, FQNNGV. The CDR3 is made up of 15 amino acids. CDR3 in DNA: TGTGCCAGCAGCTTAGCGGGGGGAGCGGGGACTGAAGCTTTCTTT. Translating gives CASSLAGGAGTEAFF. The full variable domain, in which reference TRBV11-2 and TRBJ1-1 provide the parts outside the CDR3, is EAGVAQSPRYKIIEKRQSVAFWCNPISGHATLYWYQQILGQGPKLLIQFQNNGVVDDSQLPKDRFSAERLKGVDSTLKIQPAKLEDSAVYLCASSLAGGAGTEAFFGQGTRLTVV.

The chain combines TRBV19 with TRBJ1-1, with 7 bases matching TRBD1. The V gene's germline CDR1 is LNHDA and CDR2 SQIVND (reference sequence). With V trimmed by 5 bases and J by 1 base, 4 bases remained unmatched. The CDR3 is 14 amino acids. The CDR3 DNA reads TGTGCCAGTAGTCCCAGACAGGGGAACACTGAAGCTTTCTTT. Protein sequence: CASSPRQGNTEAFF. The complete variable domain, with remaining parts taken from reference TRBV19 and TRBJ1-1, reads DGGITQSPKYLFRKEGQNVTLSCEQNLNHDAMYWYRQDPGQGLRLIYYSQIVNDFQKGDIAEGYSVSREKKESFPLTVTSAQKNPTAFYLCASSPRQGNTEAFFGQGTRLTVV.

This clone was detected once. At the DNA level, this CDR3 is encoded by other sequences in the same sample as well. The genes are TRBV19 and TRBJ2-7; the D gene is possibly TRBD2 (6 bases). V was pared by 4 bases and J by 0 bases, with 10 bases between. The CDR3 sequence is 14 residues long. Germline CDR1 LNHDA, CDR2 SQIVND (reference sequence). CDR3 in DNA: TGTGCCAGTAGTACGGGACTGGGCTCCTACGAGCAGTACTTC. Its translation is CASSTGLGSYEQYF.

The rearrangement links TRBV5-8 to TRBJ2-4; TRBD1 matches at 10 bases. Germline V lookup: CDR1 SGHTS, CDR2 YDEGEE. Trimming removed 2 bases from V and 5 bases from J; junction bases left unmatched: 7. The CDR3 spans 16 residues. CDR3 residues: CASSFRDRGPQNIQYF. CDR3 in DNA: TGTGCCAGCAGCTTTAGGGACAGGGGCCCGCAAAACATTCAGTACTTC.

The gene calls are TRBV7-9 and TRBJ2-7; perhaps TRBD1 as D (5 bases). The germline V gene encodes CDR1 SEHNR and CDR2 FQNEAQ (reference sequence). The V gene lost 5 bases and the J gene lost 0 bases, with 14 bases spanning the gap. The CDR3 is 15 amino acids. The CDR3 nucleotides read TGTGCCAGCAGCCCCAATTGGGGCAGCTCCTACGAGCAGTACTTC. Translating gives CASSPNWGSSYEQYF.

The genes are TRBV4-2 and TRBJ2-7; 9 bases are a match to TRBD1. This CDR3 is 15 amino acids long. Trimming took 5 bases from V and 1 from J; bases not matched to a gene: 6. Germline CDR1 reads LGHNA; CDR2 reads YNFKEQ. CDR3 bases: TGTGCCAGCAGCTCTCCGGGACAGGGATCCTACGAGCAGTACTTC. Protein sequence: CASSSPGQGSYEQYF.